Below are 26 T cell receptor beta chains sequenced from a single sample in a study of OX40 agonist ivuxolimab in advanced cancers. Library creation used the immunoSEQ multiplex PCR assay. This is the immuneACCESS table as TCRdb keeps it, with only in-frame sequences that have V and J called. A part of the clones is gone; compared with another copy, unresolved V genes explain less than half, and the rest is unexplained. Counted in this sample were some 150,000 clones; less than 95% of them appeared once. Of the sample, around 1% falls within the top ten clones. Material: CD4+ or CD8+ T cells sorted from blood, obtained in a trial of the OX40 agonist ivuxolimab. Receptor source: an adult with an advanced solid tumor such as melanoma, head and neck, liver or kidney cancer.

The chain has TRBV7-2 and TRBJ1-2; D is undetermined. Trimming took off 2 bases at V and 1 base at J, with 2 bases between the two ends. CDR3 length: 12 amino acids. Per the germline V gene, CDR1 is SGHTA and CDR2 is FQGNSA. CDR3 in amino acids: CASSLLNYGYTF. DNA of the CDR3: TGTGCCAGCAGCTTACTTAACTATGGCTACACCTTC. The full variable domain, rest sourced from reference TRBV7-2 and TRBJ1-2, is GAGVSQSPSNKVTEKGKDVELRCDPISGHTALYWYRQSLGQGLEFLIYFQGNSAPDKSGLPSDRFSAERTGGSVSTLTIQRTQQEDSAVYLCASSLLNYGYTFGSGTRLTVV.

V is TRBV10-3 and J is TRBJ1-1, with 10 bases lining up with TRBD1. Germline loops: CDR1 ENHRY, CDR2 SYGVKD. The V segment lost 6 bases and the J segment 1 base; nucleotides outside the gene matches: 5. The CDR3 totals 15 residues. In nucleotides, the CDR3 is TGTGCCATCAGGGGGACAGGGGACGGGAACACTGAAGCTTTCTTT. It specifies CAIRGTGDGNTEAFF.

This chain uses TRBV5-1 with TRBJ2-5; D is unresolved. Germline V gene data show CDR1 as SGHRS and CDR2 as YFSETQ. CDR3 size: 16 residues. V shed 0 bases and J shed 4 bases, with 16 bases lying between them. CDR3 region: CASSLGAGPNLETQYF. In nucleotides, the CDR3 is TGCGCCAGCAGCTTGGGGGCAGGACCGAACCTAGAGACCCAGTACTTC. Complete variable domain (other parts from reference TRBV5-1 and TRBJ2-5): KAGVTQTPRYLIKTRGQQVTLSCSPISGHRSVSWYQQTPGQGLQFLFEYFSETQRNKGNFPGRFSGRQFSNSRSEMNVSTLELGDSALYLCASSLGAGPNLETQYFGPGTRLLVL.

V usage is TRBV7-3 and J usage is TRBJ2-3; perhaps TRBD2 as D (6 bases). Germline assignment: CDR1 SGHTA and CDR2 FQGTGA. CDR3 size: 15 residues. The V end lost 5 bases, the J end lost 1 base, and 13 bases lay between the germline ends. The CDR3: CASSPRVAGTDTQYF. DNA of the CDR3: TGTGCCAGCAGCCCAAGGGTAGCGGGCACAGATACGCAGTATTTT.

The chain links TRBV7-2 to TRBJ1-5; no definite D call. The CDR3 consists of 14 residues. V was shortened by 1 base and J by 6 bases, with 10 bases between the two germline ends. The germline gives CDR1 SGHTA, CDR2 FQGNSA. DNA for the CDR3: TGTGCCAGCAGCTTAGGTGGGCAGGCTCAGCCCCAGCATTTT. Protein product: CASSLGGQAQPQHF.

CDR3 residues: CASSASDMLGGYTF. CDR3 in DNA: TGTGCCAGTAGTGCCTCGGACATGCTCGGAGGCTACACCTTC. J is TRBJ1-2 and V is TRBV19; D is possibly TRBD1 (5 bases). Per the germline V gene, CDR1 is LNHDA and CDR2 is SQIVND (reference sequence). The V and J ends lost 5 bases and 8 bases respectively, with 18 bases between them. The CDR3 consists of 14 residues.

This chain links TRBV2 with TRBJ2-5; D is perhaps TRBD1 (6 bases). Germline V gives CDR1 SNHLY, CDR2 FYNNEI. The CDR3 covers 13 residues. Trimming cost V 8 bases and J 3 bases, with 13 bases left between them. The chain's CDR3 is CASVTGHEETQYF. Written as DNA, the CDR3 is TGTGCCAGCGTCACGGGACACGAAGAGACCCAGTACTTC.

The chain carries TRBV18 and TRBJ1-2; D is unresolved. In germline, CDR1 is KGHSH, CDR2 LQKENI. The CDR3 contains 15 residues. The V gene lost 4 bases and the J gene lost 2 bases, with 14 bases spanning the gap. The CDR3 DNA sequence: TGTGCCAGCTCACTCCCGGACCAGTACAACTATGGCTACACCTTC. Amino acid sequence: CASSLPDQYNYGYTF.

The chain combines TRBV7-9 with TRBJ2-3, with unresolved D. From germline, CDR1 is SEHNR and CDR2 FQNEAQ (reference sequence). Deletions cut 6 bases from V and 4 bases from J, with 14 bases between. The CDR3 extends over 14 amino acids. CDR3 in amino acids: CASSRSRIPDTQYF. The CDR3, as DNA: TGTGCCAGCAGTCGATCTAGGATACCAGATACGCAGTATTTT.

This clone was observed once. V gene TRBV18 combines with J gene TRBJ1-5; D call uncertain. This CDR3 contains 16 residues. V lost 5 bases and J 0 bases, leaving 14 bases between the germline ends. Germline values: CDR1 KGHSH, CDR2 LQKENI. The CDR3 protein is CASSVSQPDSNQPQHF. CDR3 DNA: TGTGCCAGCTCAGTCTCACAGCCGGATAGCAATCAGCCCCAGCATTTT.

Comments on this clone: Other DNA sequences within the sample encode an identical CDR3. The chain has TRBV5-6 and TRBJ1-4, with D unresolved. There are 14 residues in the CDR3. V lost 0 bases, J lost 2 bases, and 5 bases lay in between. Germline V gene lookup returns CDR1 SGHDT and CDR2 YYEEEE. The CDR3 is CASSLGQTNEKLFF. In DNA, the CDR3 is TGTGCCAGCAGCTTGGGGCAGACTAATGAAAAACTGTTTTTT.

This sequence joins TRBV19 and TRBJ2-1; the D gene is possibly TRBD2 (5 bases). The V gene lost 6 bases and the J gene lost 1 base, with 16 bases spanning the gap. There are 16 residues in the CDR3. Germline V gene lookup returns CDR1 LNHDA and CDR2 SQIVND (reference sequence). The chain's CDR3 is CASSRPSSPSYNEQFF. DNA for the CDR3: TGTGCCAGTAGCCGACCTAGCTCGCCTTCCTACAATGAGCAGTTCTTC.

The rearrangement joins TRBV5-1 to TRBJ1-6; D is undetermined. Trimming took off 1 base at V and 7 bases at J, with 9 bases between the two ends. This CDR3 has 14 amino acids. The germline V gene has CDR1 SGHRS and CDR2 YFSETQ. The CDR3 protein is CASSLPGYNSPLHF. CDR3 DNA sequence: TGCGCCAGCAGCTTGCCGGGGTACAATTCACCCCTCCACTTT.

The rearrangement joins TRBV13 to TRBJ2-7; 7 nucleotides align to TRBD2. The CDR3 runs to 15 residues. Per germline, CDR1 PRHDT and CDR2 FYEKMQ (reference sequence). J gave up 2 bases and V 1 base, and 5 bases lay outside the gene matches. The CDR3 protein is CASSLVGGRAYEQYF. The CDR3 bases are TGTGCCAGCAGCTTAGTCGGGGGGAGAGCCTACGAGCAGTACTTC.

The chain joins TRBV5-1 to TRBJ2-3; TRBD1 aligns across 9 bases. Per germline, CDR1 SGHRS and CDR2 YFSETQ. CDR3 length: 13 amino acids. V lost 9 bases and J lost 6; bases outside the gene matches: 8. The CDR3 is CATAGQGGDTQYF. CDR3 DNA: TGCGCCACCGCGGGACAGGGTGGCGATACGCAGTATTTT.

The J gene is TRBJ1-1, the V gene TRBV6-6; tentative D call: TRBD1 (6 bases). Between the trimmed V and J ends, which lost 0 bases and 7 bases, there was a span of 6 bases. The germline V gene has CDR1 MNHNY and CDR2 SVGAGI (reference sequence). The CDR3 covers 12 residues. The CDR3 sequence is CASSYSTGEAFF. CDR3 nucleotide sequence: TGTGCCAGCAGTTACTCGACAGGTGAAGCTTTCTTT.

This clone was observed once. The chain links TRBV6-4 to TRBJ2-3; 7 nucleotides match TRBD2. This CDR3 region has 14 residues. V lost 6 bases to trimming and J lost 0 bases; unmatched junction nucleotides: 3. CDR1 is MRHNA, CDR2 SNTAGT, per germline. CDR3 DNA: TGTGCCAGCAGCCAACTAGCGAGCACAGATACGCAGTATTTT. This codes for CASSQLASTDTQYF.

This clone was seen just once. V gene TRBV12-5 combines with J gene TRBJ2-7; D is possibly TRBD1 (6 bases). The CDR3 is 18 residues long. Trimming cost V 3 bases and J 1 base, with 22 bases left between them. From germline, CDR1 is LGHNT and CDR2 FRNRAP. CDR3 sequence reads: CASGFPRGLHRASYEQYF. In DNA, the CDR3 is TGTGCTAGTGGTTTCCCGAGAGGGCTCCACAGGGCGTCCTACGAGCAGTACTTC.

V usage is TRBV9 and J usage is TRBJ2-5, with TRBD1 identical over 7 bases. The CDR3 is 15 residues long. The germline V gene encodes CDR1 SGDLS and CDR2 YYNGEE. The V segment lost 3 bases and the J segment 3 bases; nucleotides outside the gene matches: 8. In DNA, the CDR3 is TGTGCCAGCAGCGGAACCGGGACAGCAGAAGAGACCCAGTACTTC. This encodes CASSGTGTAEETQYF.

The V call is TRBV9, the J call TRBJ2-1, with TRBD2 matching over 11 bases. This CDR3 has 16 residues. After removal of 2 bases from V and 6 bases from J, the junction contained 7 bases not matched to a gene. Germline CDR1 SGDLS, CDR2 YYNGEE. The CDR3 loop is CASSVLGLAGSNEQFF. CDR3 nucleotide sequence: TGTGCCAGCAGCGTCCTTGGACTAGCGGGTTCCAATGAGCAGTTCTTC.

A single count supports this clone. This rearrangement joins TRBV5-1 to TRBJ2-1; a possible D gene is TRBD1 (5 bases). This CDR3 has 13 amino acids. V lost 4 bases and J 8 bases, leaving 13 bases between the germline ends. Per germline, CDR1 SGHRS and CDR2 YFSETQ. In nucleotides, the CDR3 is TGCGCCAGCAGCGGACAAGCAGTGGATGAGCAGTTCTTC. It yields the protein CASSGQAVDEQFF.

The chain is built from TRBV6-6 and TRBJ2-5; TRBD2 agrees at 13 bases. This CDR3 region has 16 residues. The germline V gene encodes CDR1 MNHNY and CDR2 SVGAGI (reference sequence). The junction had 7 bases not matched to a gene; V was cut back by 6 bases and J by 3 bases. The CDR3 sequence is CASSQGLAGVEETQYF. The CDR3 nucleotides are TGTGCCAGCAGCCAAGGACTAGCGGGAGTCGAAGAGACCCAGTACTTC.

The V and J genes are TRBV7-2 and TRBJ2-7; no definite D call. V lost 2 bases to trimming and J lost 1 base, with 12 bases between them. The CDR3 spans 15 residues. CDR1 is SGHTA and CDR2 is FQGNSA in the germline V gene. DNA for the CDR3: TGTGCCAGCAGCTTAAACGGTGCAGTTTCCTACGAGCAGTACTTC. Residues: CASSLNGAVSYEQYF.

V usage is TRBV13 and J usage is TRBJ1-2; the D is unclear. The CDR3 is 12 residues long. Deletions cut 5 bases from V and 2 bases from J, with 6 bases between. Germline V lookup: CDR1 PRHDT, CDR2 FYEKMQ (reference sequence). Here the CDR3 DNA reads TGTGCCAGCAGCCCGAGGAACTATGGCTACACCTTC. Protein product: CASSPRNYGYTF.

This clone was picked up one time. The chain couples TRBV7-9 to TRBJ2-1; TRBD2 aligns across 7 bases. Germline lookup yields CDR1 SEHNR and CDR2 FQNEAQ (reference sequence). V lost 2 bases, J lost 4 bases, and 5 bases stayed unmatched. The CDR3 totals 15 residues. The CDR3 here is CASSLKAGGYNEQFF. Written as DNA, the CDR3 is TGTGCCAGCAGCTTAAAAGCCGGGGGGTACAATGAGCAGTTCTTC.

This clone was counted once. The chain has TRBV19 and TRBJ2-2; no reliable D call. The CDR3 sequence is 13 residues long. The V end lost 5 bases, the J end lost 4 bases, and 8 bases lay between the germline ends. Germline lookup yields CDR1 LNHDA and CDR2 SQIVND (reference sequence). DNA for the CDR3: TGTGCCAGTAGTCTCCCGGGCACCGGGGAGCTGTTTTTT. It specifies CASSLPGTGELFF.